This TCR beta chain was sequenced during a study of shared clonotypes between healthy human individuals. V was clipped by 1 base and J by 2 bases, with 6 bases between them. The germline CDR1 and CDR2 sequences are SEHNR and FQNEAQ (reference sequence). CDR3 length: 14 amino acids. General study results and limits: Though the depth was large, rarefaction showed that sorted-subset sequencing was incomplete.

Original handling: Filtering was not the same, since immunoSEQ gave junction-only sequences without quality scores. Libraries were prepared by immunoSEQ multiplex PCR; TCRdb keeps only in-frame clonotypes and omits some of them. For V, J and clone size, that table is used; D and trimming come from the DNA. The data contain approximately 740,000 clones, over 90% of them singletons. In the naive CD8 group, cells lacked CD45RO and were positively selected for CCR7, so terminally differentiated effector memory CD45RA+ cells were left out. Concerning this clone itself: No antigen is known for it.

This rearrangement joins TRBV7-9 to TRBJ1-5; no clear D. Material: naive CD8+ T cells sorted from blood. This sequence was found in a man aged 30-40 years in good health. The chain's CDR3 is CASSLDSGNQPQHF. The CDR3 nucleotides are TGTGCCAGCAGCTTAGATTCGGGCAATCAGCCCCAGCATTTT.